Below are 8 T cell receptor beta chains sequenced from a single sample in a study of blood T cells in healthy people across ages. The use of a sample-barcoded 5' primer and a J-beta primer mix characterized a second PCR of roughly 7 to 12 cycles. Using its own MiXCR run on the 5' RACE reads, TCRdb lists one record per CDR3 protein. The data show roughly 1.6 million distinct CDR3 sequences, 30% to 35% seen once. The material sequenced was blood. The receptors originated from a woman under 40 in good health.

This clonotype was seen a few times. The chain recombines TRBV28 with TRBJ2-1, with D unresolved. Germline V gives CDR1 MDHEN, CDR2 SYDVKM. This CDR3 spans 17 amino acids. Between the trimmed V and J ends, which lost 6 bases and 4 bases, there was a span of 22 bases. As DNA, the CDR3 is TGTGCCAGCAGCTCCCCTTTGGCGGCCGACGGGTACAATGAGCAGTTCTTC. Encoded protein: CASSSPLAADGYNEQFF.

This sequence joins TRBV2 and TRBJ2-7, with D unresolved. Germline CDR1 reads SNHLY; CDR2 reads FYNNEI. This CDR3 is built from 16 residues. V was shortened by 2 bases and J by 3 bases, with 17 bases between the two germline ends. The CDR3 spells CASSEFAVRLSYEQYF. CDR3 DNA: TGTGCCAGCAGTGAATTCGCGGTGCGTCTCAGCTACGAGCAGTACTTC.

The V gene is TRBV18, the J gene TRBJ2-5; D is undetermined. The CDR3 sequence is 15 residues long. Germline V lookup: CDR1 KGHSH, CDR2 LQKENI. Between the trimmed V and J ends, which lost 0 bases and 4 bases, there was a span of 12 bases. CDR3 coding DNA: TGTGCCAGCTCACCACCCGAGGAATGGGGAGAGACCCAGTACTTC. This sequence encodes CASSPPEEWGETQYF.

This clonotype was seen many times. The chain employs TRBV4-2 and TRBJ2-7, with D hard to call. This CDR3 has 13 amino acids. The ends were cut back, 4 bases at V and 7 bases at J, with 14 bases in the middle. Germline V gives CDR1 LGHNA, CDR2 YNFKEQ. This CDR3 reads CASSPPEAVEQYF. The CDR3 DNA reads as TGTGCCAGCAGCCCTCCCGAAGCAGTTGAGCAGTACTTC.

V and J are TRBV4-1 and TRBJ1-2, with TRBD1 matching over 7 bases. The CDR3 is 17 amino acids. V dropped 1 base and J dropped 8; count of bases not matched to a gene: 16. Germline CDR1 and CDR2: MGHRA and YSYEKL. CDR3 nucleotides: TGCGCCAGCAGCCAAGTCATGAGACAGGGAGCCTCGAGCGGCTACACCTTC. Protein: CASSQVMRQGASSGYTF.

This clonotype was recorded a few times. The CDR3 DNA sequence: TGTGCCAGCAGCCTTTACCCGACCACAGGGGGCTGGGTGTACGAGCAGTACTTC. The encoded protein is CASSLYPTTGGWVYEQYF. The chain has TRBV27 and TRBJ2-5; 9 bases line up with TRBD1. The J call may be incorrect, as the DNA end agrees better with TRBJ2-7. Looked up from germline, CDR1 is MNHEY and CDR2 is SMNVEV (reference sequence). The CDR3 contains 18 residues.

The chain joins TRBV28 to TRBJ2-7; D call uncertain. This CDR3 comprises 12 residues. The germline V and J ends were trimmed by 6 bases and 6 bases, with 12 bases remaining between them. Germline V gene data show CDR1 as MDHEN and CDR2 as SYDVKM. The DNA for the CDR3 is TGTGCCAGCAGCGTATACTCGATCGAGCAGTACTTC. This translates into CASSVYSIEQYF.

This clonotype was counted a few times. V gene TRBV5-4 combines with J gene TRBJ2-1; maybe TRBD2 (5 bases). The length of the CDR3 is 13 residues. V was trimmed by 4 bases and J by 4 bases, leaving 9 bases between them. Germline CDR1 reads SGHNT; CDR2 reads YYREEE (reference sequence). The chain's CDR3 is CASSALGYNEQFF. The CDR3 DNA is TGTGCCAGCAGCGCACTAGGTTACAATGAGCAGTTCTTC.